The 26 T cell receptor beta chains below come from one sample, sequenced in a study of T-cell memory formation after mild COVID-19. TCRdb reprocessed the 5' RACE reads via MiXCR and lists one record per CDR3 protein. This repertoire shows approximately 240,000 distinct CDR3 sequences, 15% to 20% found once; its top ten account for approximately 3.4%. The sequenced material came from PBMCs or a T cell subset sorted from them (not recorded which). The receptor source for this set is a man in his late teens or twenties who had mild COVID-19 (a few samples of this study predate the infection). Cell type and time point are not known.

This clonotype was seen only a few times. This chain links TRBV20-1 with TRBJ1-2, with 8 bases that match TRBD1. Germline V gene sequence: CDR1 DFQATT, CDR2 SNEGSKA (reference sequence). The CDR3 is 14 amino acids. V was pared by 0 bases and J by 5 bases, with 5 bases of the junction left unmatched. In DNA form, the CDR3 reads TGCAGTGCTAGAGATCACAGGGGGGGGTATGGCTACACCTTC. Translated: CSARDHRGGYGYTF.

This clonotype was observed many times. The DNA for the CDR3 is TGTGCCAGCAGTTACGGACGGATCAACTCTGGAAACACCATATATTTT. As protein: CASSYGRINSGNTIYF. The rearrangement joins TRBV6-5 to TRBJ1-3; D gene ambiguous. V lost 2 bases and J lost 0, with 11 bases in between. The CDR3 is 16 residues long. Germline V gene sequence: CDR1 MNHEY, CDR2 SVGAGI.

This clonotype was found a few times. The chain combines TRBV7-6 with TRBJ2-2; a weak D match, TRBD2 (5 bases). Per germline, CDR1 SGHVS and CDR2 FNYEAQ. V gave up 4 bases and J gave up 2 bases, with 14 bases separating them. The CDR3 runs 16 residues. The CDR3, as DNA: TGTGCCAGCAGCTCCTCGCGGACTGCTAACACCGGGGAGCTGTTTTTT. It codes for CASSSSRTANTGELFF. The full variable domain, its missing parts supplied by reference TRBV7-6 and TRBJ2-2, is GAGVSQSPRYKVTKRGQDVALRCDPISGHVSLYWYRQALGQGPEFLTYFNYEAQQDKSGLPNDRFSAERPEGSISTLTIQRTEQRDSAMYRCASSSSRTANTGELFFGEGSRLTVL.

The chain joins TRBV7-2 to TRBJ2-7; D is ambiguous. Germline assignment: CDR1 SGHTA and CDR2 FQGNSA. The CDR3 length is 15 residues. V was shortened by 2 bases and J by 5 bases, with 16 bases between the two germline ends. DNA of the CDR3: TGTGCCAGCAGCTTAAGGGTCAGTACGGCACACGAGCAGTACTTC. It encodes CASSLRVSTAHEQYF. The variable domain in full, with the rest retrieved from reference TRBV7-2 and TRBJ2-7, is GAGVSQSPSNKVTEKGKDVELRCDPISGHTALYWYRQSLGQGLEFLIYFQGNSAPDKSGLPSDRFSAERTGGSVSTLTIQRTQQEDSAVYLCASSLRVSTAHEQYFGPGTRLTVT.

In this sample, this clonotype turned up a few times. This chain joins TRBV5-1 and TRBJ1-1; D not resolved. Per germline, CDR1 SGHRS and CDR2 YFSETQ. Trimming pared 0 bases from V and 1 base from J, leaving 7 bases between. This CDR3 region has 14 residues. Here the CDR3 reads CASSLGVGNTEAFF. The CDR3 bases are TGCGCCAGCAGCTTGGGGGTCGGGAACACTGAAGCTTTCTTT.

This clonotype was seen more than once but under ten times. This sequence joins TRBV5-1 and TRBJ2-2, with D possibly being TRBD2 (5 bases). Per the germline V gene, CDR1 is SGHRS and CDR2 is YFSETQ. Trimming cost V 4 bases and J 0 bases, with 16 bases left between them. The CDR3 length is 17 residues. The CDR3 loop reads CASSLRVVGTNTGELFF. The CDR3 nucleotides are TGCGCCAGCAGCCTGAGGGTTGTAGGGACGAACACCGGGGAGCTGTTTTTT.

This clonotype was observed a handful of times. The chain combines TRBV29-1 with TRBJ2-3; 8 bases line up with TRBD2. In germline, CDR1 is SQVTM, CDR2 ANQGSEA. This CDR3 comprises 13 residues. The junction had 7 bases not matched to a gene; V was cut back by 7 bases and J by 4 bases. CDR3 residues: CSAGGGPSDTQYF. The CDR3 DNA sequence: TGCAGCGCCGGCGGGGGGCCGTCAGATACGCAGTATTTT.

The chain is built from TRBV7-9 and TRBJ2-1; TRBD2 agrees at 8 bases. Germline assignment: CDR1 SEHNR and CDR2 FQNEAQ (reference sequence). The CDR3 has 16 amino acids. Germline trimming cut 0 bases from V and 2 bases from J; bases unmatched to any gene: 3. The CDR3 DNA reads TGTGCCAGCAGCTTAGCCCTAGCGGGCACCTACAATGAGCAGTTCTTC. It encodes CASSLALAGTYNEQFF.

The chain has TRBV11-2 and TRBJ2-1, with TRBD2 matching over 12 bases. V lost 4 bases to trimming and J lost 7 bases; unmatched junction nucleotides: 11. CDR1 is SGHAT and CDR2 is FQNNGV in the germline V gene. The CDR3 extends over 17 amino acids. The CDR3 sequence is CASSSGGLAGGRNEQFF. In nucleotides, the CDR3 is TGTGCCAGCAGCTCCGGGGGTCTAGCGGGGGGGCGGAATGAGCAGTTCTTC.

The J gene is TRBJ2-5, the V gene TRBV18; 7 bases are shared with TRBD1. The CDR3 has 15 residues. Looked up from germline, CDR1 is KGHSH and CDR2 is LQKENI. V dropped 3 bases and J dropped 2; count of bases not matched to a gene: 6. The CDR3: CASSPRDSRQETQYF. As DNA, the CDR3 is TGTGCCAGCTCACCCCGGGACAGCAGACAAGAGACCCAGTACTTC.

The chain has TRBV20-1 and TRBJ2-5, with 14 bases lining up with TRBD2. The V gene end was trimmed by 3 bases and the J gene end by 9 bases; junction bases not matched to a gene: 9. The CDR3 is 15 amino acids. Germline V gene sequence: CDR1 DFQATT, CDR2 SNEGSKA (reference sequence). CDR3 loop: CSARGLAGAVGAQYF. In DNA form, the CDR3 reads TGCAGTGCTAGGGGACTAGCGGGGGCCGTTGGGGCCCAGTACTTC.

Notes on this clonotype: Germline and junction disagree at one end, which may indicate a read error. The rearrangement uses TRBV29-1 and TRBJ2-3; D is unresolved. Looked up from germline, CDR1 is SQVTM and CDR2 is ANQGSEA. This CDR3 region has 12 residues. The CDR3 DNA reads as TGCAGCTTGCGAGGTCGCACCGATACGCAGTATTTT. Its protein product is CSLRGRTDTQYF.

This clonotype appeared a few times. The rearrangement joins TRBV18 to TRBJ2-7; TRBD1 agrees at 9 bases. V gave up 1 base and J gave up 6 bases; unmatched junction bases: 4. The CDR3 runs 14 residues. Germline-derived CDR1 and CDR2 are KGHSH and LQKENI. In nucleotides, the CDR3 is TGTGCCAGCTCACCACGACAGGGGGATGTCGAGCAGTACTTC. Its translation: CASSPRQGDVEQYF.

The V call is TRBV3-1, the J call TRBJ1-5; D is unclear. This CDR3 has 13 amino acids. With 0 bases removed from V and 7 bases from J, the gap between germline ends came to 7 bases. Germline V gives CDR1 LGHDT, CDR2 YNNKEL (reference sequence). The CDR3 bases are TGTGCCAGCAGCCAAGATTCCCGGCAGCCCCAGCATTTT. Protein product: CASSQDSRQPQHF.

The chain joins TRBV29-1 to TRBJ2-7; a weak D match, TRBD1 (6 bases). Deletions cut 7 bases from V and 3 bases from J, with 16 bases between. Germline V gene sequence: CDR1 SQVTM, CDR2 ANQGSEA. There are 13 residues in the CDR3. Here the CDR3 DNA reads TGCAGCGGATTACAGGGTCTTGGCTACGAGCAGTACTTC. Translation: CSGLQGLGYEQYF.

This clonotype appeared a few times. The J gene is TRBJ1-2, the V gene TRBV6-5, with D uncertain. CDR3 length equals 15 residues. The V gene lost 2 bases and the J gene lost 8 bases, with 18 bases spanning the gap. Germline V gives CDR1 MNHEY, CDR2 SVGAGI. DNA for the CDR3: TGTGCCAGCAGTTACAATGGCGGCCGGGGAGTCGGCTACACCTTC. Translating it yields CASSYNGGRGVGYTF.

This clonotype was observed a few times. In nucleotides, the CDR3 is TGTGCCAGCAGTTACCCGCGGGTAGCGGGGGGGCCTCCCACCGGGGAGCTGTTTTTT. Translating gives CASSYPRVAGGPPTGELFF. V usage is TRBV12-3 or TRBV12-4 and J usage is TRBJ2-2, with TRBD2 identical over 11 bases. CDR3 size: 19 residues. The J segment lost 4 bases and the V segment lost 4 bases, leaving 14 bases of the junction unmatched.

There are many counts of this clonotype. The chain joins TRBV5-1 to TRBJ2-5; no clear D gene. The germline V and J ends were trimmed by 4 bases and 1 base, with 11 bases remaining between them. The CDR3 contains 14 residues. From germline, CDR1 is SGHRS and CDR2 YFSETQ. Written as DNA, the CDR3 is TGCGCCAGCAGCCCGGGCGGCGCCCAAGAGACCCAGTACTTC. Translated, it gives CASSPGGAQETQYF.

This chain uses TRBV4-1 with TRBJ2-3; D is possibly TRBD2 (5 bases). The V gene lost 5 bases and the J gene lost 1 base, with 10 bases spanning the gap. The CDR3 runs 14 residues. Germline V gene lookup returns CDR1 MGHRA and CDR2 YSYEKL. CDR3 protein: CASSALGGTDTQYF. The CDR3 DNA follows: TGCGCCAGCAGCGCTCTCGGGGGCACAGATACGCAGTATTTT.

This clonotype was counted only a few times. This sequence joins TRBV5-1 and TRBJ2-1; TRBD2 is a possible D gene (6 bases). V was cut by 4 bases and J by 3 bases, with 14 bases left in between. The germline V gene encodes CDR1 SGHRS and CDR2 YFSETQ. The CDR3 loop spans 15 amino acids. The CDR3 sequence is CASSGGVGFYNEQFF. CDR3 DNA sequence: TGCGCCAGCAGCGGAGGGGTGGGATTCTACAATGAGCAGTTCTTC.

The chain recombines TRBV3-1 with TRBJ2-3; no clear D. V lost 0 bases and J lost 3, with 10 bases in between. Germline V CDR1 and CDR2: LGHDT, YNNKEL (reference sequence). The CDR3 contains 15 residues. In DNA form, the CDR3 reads TGTGCCAGCAGCCAAGACACCAGTAGAACAGATACGCAGTATTTT. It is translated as CASSQDTSRTDTQYF.

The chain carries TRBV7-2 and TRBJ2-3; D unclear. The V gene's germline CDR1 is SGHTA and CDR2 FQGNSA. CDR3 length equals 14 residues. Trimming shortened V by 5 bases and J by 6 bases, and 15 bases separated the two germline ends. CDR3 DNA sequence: TGTGCCAGCAGCCCCCGGACGGGTCCTGATACGCAGTATTTT. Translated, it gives CASSPRTGPDTQYF.

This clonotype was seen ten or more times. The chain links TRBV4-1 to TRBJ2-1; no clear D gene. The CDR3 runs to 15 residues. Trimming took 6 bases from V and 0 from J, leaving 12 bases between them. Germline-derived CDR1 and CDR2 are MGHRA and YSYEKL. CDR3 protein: CASRDVFTSYNEQFF. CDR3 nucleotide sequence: TGCGCCAGCAGAGACGTGTTCACCTCCTACAATGAGCAGTTCTTC.

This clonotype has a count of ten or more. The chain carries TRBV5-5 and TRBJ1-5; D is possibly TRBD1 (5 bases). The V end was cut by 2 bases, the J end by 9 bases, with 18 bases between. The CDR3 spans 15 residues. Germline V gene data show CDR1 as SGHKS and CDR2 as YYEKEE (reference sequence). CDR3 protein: CASSLYRDSPRPQHF. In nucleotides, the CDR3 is TGTGCCAGCAGCTTATACCGGGACTCCCCCAGGCCCCAGCATTTT.

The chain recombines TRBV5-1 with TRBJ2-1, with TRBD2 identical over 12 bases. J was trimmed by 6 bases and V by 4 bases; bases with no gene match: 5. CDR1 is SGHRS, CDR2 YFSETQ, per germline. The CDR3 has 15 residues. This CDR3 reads CASSALAGGGNEQFF. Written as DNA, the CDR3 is TGCGCCAGCAGCGCCCTAGCGGGGGGGGGCAATGAGCAGTTCTTC.

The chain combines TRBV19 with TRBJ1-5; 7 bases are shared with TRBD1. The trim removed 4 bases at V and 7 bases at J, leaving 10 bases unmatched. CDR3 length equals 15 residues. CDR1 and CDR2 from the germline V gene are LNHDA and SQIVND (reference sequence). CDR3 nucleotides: TGTGCCAGTAGTACCAGACAGGGAAACAGACAGCCCCAGCATTTT. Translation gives CASSTRQGNRQPQHF.